This T cell receptor beta chain was identified in a study of blood T cell repertoires in COVID-19. As for the study in general: Nucleic acid was either cDNA or gDNA, and it came from T cells, B-cell-depleted T cells, or PBMCs.

Authors' methods: Amplification from reference gene primers served as the basis for estimated nucleated cell counts. Assay: immunoSEQ multiplex PCR; the TCRdb copy retains only in-frame clones and omits some. Clone size and the V and J calls come from that table; the DNA yielded D and trimming. This sample yields tens of thousands of clones, of which roughly 78% are seen a single time; 23% belongs to the top ten. Per the germline V gene, CDR1 is SGDLS and CDR2 is YYNGEE. V shed 0 bases and J 4 bases; nucleotides not matched to a gene: 13. This CDR3 contains 19 residues. The sample consisted of peripheral blood. This chain connects TRBV9 to TRBJ2-5; 12 bases line up with TRBD1. The clonotype was recovered from a man in his 70s with acute or convalescent COVID-19. As DNA, the CDR3 is TGTGCCAGCAGCGTAGAGGGTTTGGGGACAGGGGGCGACGGAGAGACCCAGTACTTC. Its protein product is CASSVEGLGTGGDGETQYF.